These T cell receptor beta chains were read from a single sample in a study of shared clonotypes between healthy human individuals. The method was immunoSEQ multiplex PCR; TCRdb's version includes in-frame clones alone and lacks a portion of them. This sample carries some 200,000 clones, around 63% of them seen once, and the ten largest clones take around 9.3%. Specimen: memory CD4+ T cells sorted from blood. These receptors were collected from a man aged 25 to 45 in good health. Each CDR3 is given with its conserved first and last residue. The D gene is left open where the match is weak. Clone size is given for some rows only: seen once, a few or many times, or a class if the clone is expanded.

v_call	j_call	d_call	clone_size	cdr3_aa	cdr3_nt
TRBV28	TRBJ2-7	NA	few	CASKKLYEQYF	TGTGCCAGCAAGAAATTATACGAGCAGTACTTC
TRBV7-8	TRBJ2-7	NA	NA	CASSLGRGLAYEQYF	TGTGCCAGCAGCTTAGGACGGGGGCTTGCCTACGAGCAGTACTTC
TRBV19	TRBJ1-2	NA	once	CASSTVRTDTSFLYGYTF	TGTGCCAGTAGTACCGTTCGGACAGACACGAGCTTTCTATATGGCTACACCTTC
TRBV5-6	TRBJ2-5	NA	NA	CASSFLGGKETQYF	TGTGCCAGCAGCTTCCTCGGGGGAAAAGAGACCCAGTACTTC
TRBV7-8	TRBJ1-1	NA	NA	CASSLVRGFLGRDTEAFF	TGTGCCAGCAGCTTAGTCCGGGGATTTTTGGGTCGGGACACTGAAGCTTTCTTT
TRBV5-4	TRBJ2-2	TRBD1	NA	CASSPPGQGAGTGELFF	TGTGCCAGCAGCCCACCGGGACAGGGGGCCGGCACCGGGGAGCTGTTTTTT
TRBV19	TRBJ1-5	TRBD1	NA	CASSIGLGTGGSQPQHF	TGTGCCAGTAGTATAGGATTAGGGACAGGGGGCAGCCAGCCCCAGCATTTT
TRBV29-1	TRBJ2-3	TRBD1	NA	CSVKGAWDTQYF	TGCAGCGTTAAGGGGGCCTGGGATACGCAGTATTTT
TRBV6-1	TRBJ2-3	TRBD2	NA	CASSVGLAGGTDTQYF	TGTGCCAGCAGTGTCGGACTAGCGGGAGGCACAGATACGCAGTATTTT
TRBV28	TRBJ2-5	NA	many	CASSPDRTGPRETQYF	TGTGCCAGCAGTCCCGACAGGACGGGGCCCCGGGAGACCCAGTACTTC